This T cell receptor (beta chain) was documented in a study of CD8 T cells in ankylosing spondylitis. Quantitative barcoded 5'-RACE was used to prepare TCR beta libraries. TCRdb re-called the 5' RACE reads through MiXCR, storing one row per CDR3 protein. The sample includes over 200,000 distinct CDR3 sequences, roughly 10% of them seen just once. CDR3 size: 16 residues. Germline CDR1 is SGHRS and CDR2 is YFSETQ. Trimming cost V 4 bases and J 0 bases; bases outside gene matches: 7. Study-wide results and limits: In peripheral blood, disease-linked CD8+ clones occurred at relatively low frequencies. Seemingly distinctive of ankylosing spondylitis blood was a TCR beta motif formed by eight highly homologous variants. The authors reported significant enrichment of disease-linked clones in matched ankylosing spondylitis synovial fluid.

This clonotype was seen at least ten times. The target antigen is unknown. The chain couples TRBV5-1 to TRBJ2-3; 8 bases agree with TRBD2. The specimen sequenced was blood, either unsorted or a sorted T cell fraction (not recorded which). The TCR sequence derives from a male donor with ankylosing spondylitis or in good health (not recorded which). The CDR3 loop reads CASSPITSGSTDTQYF. CDR3 DNA: TGCGCCAGCAGCCCTATCACTAGCGGCAGCACAGATACGCAGTATTTT.